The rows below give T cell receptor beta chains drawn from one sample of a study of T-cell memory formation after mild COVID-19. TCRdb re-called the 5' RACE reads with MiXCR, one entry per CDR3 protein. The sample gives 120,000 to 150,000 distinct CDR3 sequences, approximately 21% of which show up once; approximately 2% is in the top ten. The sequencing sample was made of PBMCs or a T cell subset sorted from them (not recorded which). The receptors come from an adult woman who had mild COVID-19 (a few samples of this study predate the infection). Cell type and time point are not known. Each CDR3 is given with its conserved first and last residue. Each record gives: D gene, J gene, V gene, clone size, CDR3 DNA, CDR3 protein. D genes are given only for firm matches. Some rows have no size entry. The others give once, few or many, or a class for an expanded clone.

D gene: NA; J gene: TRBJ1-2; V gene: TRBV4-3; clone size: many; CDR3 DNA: TGCGCCAGCAGCCAGGATACGGCCCACTATGGCTACACCTTC; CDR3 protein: CASSQDTAHYGYTF
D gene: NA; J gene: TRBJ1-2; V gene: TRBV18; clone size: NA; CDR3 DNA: TGTGCCAGCTCACCGGTCAGGGCTAACTATGGCTACACCTTC; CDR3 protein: CASSPVRANYGYTF
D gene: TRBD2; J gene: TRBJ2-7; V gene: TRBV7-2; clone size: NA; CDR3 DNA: TGTGCCAGCAGCCCCAGGCAGGGACTAGGTGCCGAGCAGTACTTC; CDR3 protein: CASSPRQGLGAEQYF
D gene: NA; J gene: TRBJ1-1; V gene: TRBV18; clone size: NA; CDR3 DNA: TGTGCCAGCTCACCACCCTGGACAGACTCGAACACTGAAGCTTTCTTT; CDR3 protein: CASSPPWTDSNTEAFF
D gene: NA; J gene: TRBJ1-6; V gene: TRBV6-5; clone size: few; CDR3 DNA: TGTGCCAGCAGTAAAACGGGTAATTCACCCCTCCACTTT; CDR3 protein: CASSKTGNSPLHF
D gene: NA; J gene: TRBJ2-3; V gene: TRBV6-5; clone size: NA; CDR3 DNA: TGTGCCAGCAGTTACGGGGGAACAGACCTCACAGATACGCAGTATTTT; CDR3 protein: CASSYGGTDLTDTQYF
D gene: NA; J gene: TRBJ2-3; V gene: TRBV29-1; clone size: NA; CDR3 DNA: TGCAGCGTTGCCTGGACAGTGACGGACCTCACAGATACGCAGTATTTT; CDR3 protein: CSVAWTVTDLTDTQYF
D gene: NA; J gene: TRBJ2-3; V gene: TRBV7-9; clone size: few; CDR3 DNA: TGTGCCAGCAGCTTGTGGAGGGGAAGCACAGATACGCAGTATTTT; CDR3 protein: CASSLWRGSTDTQYF
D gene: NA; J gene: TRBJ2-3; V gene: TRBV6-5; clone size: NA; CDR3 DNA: TGTGCCAGCAGGCCCCCCGCCTCAGATACGCAGTATTTT; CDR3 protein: CASRPPASDTQYF
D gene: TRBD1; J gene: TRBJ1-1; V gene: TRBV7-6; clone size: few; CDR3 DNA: TGTGCCAGCAGCTTAGGGCCAGGGGGTGAAGCTTTCTTT; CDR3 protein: CASSLGPGGEAFF
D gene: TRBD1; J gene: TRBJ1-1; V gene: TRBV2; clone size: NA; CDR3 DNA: TGTGCCAGCAGTGACCTCAGGGGGCAGTACACTGAAGCTTTCTTT; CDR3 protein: CASSDLRGQYTEAFF
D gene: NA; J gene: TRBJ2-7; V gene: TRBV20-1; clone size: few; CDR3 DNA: TGCAGTGCTGCCTCGGGACTCTCCTACGAGCAGTACTTC; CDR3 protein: CSAASGLSYEQYF
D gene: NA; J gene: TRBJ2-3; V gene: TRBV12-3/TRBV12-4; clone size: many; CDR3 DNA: TGTGCCAGCAGACCTCAAACCTATCCGTTCTTTAGTCTGGACACAGATACGCAGTATTTT; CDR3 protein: CASRPQTYPFFSLDTDTQYF
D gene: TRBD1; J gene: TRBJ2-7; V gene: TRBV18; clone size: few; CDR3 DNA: TGTGCCAGCTCACCAAAATTGCTAACAGGGGGGTCCTACGAGCAGTACTTC; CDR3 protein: CASSPKLLTGGSYEQYF
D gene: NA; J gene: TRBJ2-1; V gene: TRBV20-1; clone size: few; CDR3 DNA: TGCAGTGCTGAAGCCCGTACCGTGGGCAATGAGCAGTTCTTC; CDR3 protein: CSAEARTVGNEQFF
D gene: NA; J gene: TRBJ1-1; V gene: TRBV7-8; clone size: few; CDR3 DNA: TGTGCCAGCAGCCCGGCGAACGGGAGGGTGCACACTGAAGCTTTCTTT; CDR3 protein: CASSPANGRVHTEAFF
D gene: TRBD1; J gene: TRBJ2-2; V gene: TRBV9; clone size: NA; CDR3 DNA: TGTGCCAGCAGCGTGGGACAGGGGGACACCGGGGAGCTGTTTTTT; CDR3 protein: CASSVGQGDTGELFF
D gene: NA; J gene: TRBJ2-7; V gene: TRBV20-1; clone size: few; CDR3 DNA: TGCAGTGCCACGAGATTCAGACCCAACTACGAGCAGTACTTC; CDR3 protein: CSATRFRPNYEQYF
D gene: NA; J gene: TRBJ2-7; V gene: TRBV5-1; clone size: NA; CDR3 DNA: TGCGCCAGCAGCCTTCAGGGTGACGAGCAGTACTTC; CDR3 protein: CASSLQGDEQYF
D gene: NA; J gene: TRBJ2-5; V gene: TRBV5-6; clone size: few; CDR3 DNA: TGTGCCAGCAGCTTAAGGGGCTCATCCCCTCCGGCGACCCAGTACTTC; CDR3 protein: CASSLRGSSPPATQYF
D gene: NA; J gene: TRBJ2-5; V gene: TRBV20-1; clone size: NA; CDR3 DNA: TGCAGTGCTAGATCGAAGGGAGGTCAAGAGACCCAGTACTTC; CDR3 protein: CSARSKGGQETQYF
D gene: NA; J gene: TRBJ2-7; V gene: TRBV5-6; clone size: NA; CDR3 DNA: TGTGCCAGCAGCTTGCCCTGGACAAAGGAGCAGTACTTC; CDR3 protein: CASSLPWTKEQYF
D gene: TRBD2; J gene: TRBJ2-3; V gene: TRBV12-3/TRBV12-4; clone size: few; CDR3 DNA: TGTGCCAGCAGTTTCGGACTAGCGGGAAACACAGATACGCAGTATTTT; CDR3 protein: CASSFGLAGNTDTQYF
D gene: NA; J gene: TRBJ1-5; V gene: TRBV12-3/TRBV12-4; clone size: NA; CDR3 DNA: TGTGCCAGCAGTTTAATGGGGAGCAATCAGCCCCAGCATTTT; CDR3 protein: CASSLMGSNQPQHF
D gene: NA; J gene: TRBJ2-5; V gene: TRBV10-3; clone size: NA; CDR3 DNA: TGTGCCATCAGTGGTTTGGGATCAGAGACCCAGTACTTC; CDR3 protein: CAISGLGSETQYF
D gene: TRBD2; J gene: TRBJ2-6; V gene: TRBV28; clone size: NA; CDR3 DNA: TGTGCCAGCAAGCGGGAGGGCTCTGGGGCCAACGTCCTGACTTTC; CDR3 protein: CASKREGSGANVLTF
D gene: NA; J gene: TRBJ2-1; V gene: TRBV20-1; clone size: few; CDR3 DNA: TGCAGTGCTAGATCGTTTTCCGGGATCTCCTACAATGAGCAGTTCTTC; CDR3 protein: CSARSFSGISYNEQFF
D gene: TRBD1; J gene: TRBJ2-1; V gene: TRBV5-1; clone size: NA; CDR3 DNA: TGCGCCAGCCGGACAGGGAACAATGAGCAGTTCTTC; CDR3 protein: CASRTGNNEQFF
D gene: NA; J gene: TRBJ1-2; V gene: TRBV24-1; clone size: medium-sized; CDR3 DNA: TGTGCCACCAGTCGCCAGGGTTTTGGCTACACCTTC; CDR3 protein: CATSRQGFGYTF
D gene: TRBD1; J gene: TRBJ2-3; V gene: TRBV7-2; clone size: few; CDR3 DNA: TGTGCCAGCAGCTTGACAGGGGGCTTGTTCCCAGATACGCAGTATTTT; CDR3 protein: CASSLTGGLFPDTQYF
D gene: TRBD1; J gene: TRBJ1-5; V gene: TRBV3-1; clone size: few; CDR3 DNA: TGTGCCAGCAGCCAAAGGGGACAGGAGGGTCAGCCCCAGCATTTT; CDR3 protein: CASSQRGQEGQPQHF
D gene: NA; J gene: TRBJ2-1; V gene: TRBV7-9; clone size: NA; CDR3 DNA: TGTGCCAGCAGCCACCGATCCTTGAATGAGCAGTTCTTC; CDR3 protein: CASSHRSLNEQFF
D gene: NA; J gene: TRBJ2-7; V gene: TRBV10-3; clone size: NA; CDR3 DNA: TGTGCCATCAGTGAGTCGACTCGGGGCAGGGGCTCTACCTACGAGCAGTACTTC; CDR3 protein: CAISESTRGRGSTYEQYF
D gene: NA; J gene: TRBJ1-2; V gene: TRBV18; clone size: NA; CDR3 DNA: TGTGCCAGCTCACCAGGAGGGCAGCGGGTTAACTATGGCTACACCTTC; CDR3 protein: CASSPGGQRVNYGYTF
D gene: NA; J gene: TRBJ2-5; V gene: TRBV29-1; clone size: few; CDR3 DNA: TGCAGCGTTGGGGCAGAGACCCAGTACTTC; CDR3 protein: CSVGAETQYF
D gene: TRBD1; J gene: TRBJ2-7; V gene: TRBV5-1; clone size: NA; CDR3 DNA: TGCGCCAGCAGCGTCGCCCCCGGGACAGGGGCCTACGAGCAGTACTTC; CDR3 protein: CASSVAPGTGAYEQYF
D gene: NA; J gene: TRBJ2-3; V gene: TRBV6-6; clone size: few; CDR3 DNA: TGTGCCAGCAAGAGGGGGGGCACAGATACGCAGTATTTT; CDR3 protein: CASKRGGTDTQYF
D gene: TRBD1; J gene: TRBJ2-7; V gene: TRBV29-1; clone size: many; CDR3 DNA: TGCAGCGTTGTGCCAGGGGGCAGTTCCTACGAGCAGTACTTC; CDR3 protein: CSVVPGGSSYEQYF
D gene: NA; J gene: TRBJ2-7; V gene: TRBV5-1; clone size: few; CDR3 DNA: TGCGCCAGCAGCTTGGCGAGCTCCCCGGAATACGAGCAGTACTTC; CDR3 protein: CASSLASSPEYEQYF
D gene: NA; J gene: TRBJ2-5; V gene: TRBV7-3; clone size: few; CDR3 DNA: TGTGCCAGCAGCCCAAACCGGGGCCCCCCCGAGACCCAGTACTTC; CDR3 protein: CASSPNRGPPETQYF
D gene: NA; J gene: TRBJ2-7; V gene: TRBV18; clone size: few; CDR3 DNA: TGTGCCAGCTCACCACGAGGAGGGGTGGGGGAGCAGTACTTC; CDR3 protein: CASSPRGGVGEQYF
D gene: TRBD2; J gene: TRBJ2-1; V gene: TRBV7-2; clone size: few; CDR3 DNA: TGTGCCAGCAGCCCCGGGACTACGTACTCTGGTGAGCAGTTCTTC; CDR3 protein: CASSPGTTYSGEQFF
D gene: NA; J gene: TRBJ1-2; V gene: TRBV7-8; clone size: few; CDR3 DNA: TGTGCCAGCAGCTTAGATCGGGCCTATGGCTACACCTTC; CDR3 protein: CASSLDRAYGYTF
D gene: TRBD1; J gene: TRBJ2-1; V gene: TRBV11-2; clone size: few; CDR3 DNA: TGTGCCAGCAGCCCAGGGGGTGGGCAGTTCTTC; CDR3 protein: CASSPGGGQFF
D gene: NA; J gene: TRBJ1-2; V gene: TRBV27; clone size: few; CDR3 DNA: TGTGCCAGCAGTCTTTTCGGATCTAATAACTATGGCTACACCTTC; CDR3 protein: CASSLFGSNNYGYTF